This T cell receptor beta chain is drawn from a study of T-cell reconstitution after alpha-beta-depleted transplantation in children. A library of TCRbeta sequences, prepared with unique molecular identifiers, was generated. TCRdb itself ran the PCR reads through MiXCR, one entry per CDR3 protein. The table shows a few hundred thousand distinct CDR3 sequences, with around 9.9% occurring only once. This CDR3 contains 13 residues. The V gene lost 0 bases and the J gene lost 7 bases, with 7 bases spanning the gap. Germline lookup yields CDR1 KGHSH and CDR2 LQKENI. The sample in question was PBMCs from the stem cell graft donor, obtained from the stem cell graft. The receptor's source is a human donor who donated a stem cell graft to a child with acute myeloid leukemia. The chain employs TRBV18 and TRBJ2-1, with D perhaps matching TRBD1 (6 bases). DNA for the CDR3: TGTGCCAGCTCACCACCACAGGGAAATGAGCAGTTCTTC. This sequence encodes CASSPPQGNEQFF. The variable domain in full, completed from reference TRBV18 and TRBJ2-1, reads NAGVMQNPRHLVRRRGQEARLRCSPMKGHSHVYWYRQLPEEGLKFMVYLQKENIIDESGMPKERFSAEFPKEGPSILRIQQVVRGDSAAYFCASSPPQGNEQFFGPGTRLTVL.